This is a list of T cell receptor beta chains from one sample in a study of blood T cell repertoires in COVID-19. Libraries were prepared by immunoSEQ multiplex PCR; TCRdb keeps only in-frame clonotypes and omits some of them. The data hold 95,000 to 150,000 clones, with 71% observed a single time. Sequencing was performed on peripheral blood. These receptors originate from a human donor with acute or convalescent COVID-19. The donor label of this sample is uncertain. Both conserved end residues are part of each CDR3. The order of the fields is V gene, D gene, clone size, J gene, CDR3 length, CDR3 protein, CDR3 DNA. The D gene is left open where the match is weak. Rows may omit the clone size; those that give it use once, few, many or a size class.

>TRBV5-1|-|-|TRBJ2-3|17
CASSLMPAGDGTDTQYF
TGCGCCAGCAGCTTGATGCCAGCGGGCGACGGCACAGATACGCAGTATTTT
>TRBV30|TRBD2|-|TRBJ2-2|15
CAWVSGATGTGELFF
TGTGCCTGGGTTAGCGGGGCGACGGGGACCGGGGAGCTGTTTTTT
>TRBV7-2|-|-|TRBJ2-4|14
CASSQRVAKNIQYF
TGTGCCAGCAGCCAGAGGGTAGCCAAAAACATTCAGTACTTC
>TRBV28|-|-|TRBJ2-2|15
CASSSRTANTGELFF
TGTGCCAGCAGTTCCCGGACAGCGAACACCGGGGAGCTGTTTTTT
>TRBV3-1/TRBV3-2|-|once|TRBJ2-7|14
CASSPGRGRDEQYF
TGTGCCAGCAGCCCCGGTAGGGGTAGAGACGAGCAGTACTTC
>TRBV19|-|-|TRBJ1-5|16
CASSMGQGGGNQPQHF
TGTGCCAGTAGTATGGGTCAGGGAGGGGGCAATCAGCCCCAGCATTTT
>TRBV7-6|TRBD1|-|TRBJ2-1|14
CASSLDRGVGEQFF
TGTGCCAGCAGTCTCGACAGGGGGGTGGGTGAGCAGTTCTTC
>TRBV5-1|-|few|TRBJ1-2|13
CASSLAGVNGYTF
TGCGCCAGCAGCTTGGCGGGGGTGAATGGCTACACCTTC
>TRBV20-1|TRBD2|-|TRBJ2-5|11
CSASREGTQYF
TGCAGTGCTAGTAGGGAGGGGACCCAGTACTTC
>TRBV14|TRBD1|-|TRBJ1-1|15
CASSLYRGIRTEAFF
TGTGCCAGCAGCCTGTACAGGGGGATTCGCACTGAAGCTTTCTTT
>TRBV13|TRBD2|-|TRBJ2-3|16
CASSSLVGGSTDTQYF
TGTGCCAGCAGCTCTCTCGTGGGGGGGAGCACAGATACGCAGTATTTT
>TRBV5-1|-|-|TRBJ2-3|16
CASSVSDRAGEDTQYF
TGCGCCAGCAGCGTTTCGGACAGGGCGGGAGAAGATACGCAGTATTTT
>TRBV13|-|-|TRBJ2-7|16
CASSWGLAGSPYEQYF
TGTGCCAGCAGCTGGGGACTGGCAGGGAGTCCCTACGAGCAGTACTTC
>TRBV7-6|-|-|TRBJ2-3|17
CASSSQVGRGRADTQYF
TGTGCCAGCAGCTCCCAAGTGGGGCGGGGTCGCGCAGATACGCAGTATTTT
>TRBV10-2|TRBD2|-|TRBJ2-3|15
CASSDPSGAVDTQYF
TGCGCCAGCAGTGACCCTAGCGGGGCCGTAGATACGCAGTATTTT
>TRBV2|-|-|TRBJ2-7|15
CASLLVGRNPYEQYF
TGTGCCAGCCTCCTCGTGGGCAGAAACCCCTACGAGCAGTACTTC
>TRBV19|-|-|TRBJ2-1|14
CASSISTANNEQFF
TGTGCCAGTAGTATCTCTACAGCTAACAATGAGCAGTTCTTC
>TRBV14|-|-|TRBJ2-7|15
CASSQVTAGSGEQYF
TGTGCCAGCAGCCAAGTTACCGCGGGGAGTGGGGAGCAGTACTTC
>TRBV29-1|TRBD1|-|TRBJ2-7|11
CSAGQGVEQYF
TGCAGCGCGGGACAGGGGGTCGAGCAGTACTTC
>TRBV4-1|TRBD2|-|TRBJ2-4|16
CASSQDSGRGTDIQYF
TGCGCCAGCAGCCAAGATAGCGGGAGGGGGACGGACATTCAGTACTTC
>TRBV20-1|TRBD1|-|TRBJ1-3|14
CSASQGVSGNTIYF
TGCAGTGCTAGTCAGGGGGTATCTGGAAACACCATATATTTT
>TRBV5-1|TRBD1|-|TRBJ2-1|15
CASSLGDRAYNEQFF
TGCGCCAGCAGCTTGGGTGACAGGGCTTACAATGAGCAGTTCTTC
>TRBV28|-|-|TRBJ1-1|14
CASSPVALATEAFF
TGTGCCAGCAGTCCGGTGGCCCTAGCCACTGAAGCTTTCTTT
>TRBV2|-|-|TRBJ2-5|12
CASLDPGETQYF
TGTGCCAGCCTCGACCCGGGGGAGACCCAGTACTTC
>TRBV27|TRBD1|-|TRBJ2-5|15
CASSLNRGPAETQYF
TGTGCCAGCAGTTTAAACAGGGGCCCCGCGGAGACCCAGTACTTC
>TRBV24-1|-|-|TRBJ1-2|13
CATSDWRGHGYTF
TGTGCCACCAGTGATTGGCGGGGGCATGGCTACACCTTC
>TRBV5-5|-|few|TRBJ1-1|12
CASSFSTTEAFF
TGTGCCAGCAGCTTCTCTACCACTGAAGCTTTCTTT
>TRBV28|-|-|TRBJ1-1|15
CASSKIGGTNTEAFF
TGTGCCAGCAGCAAAATCGGGGGGACGAACACTGAAGCTTTCTTT
>TRBV28|TRBD1|-|TRBJ1-5|16
CASSLFKGQGYQPQHF
TGTGCCAGCAGTTTATTTAAAGGACAGGGCTATCAGCCCCAGCATTTT
>TRBV2|-|once|TRBJ1-1|13
CASKKEGVTEAFF
TGTGCCAGCAAAAAGGAGGGCGTCACTGAAGCTTTCTTT
>TRBV20-1|-|-|TRBJ2-5|12
CSASTVRGTQYF
TGCAGTGCTAGTACAGTCCGGGGGACCCAGTACTTC
>TRBV30|TRBD1|few|TRBJ1-6|15
CAWSPRQGFNSPLHF
TGTGCCTGGAGTCCTCGACAGGGCTTCAATTCACCCCTCCACTTT
>TRBV18|TRBD1|-|TRBJ2-5|15
CASSAYTGGQETQYF
TGTGCCAGCTCAGCCTACACAGGGGGGCAAGAGACCCAGTACTTC
>TRBV11-3|-|-|TRBJ2-1|16
CASSLSGLAPYNEQFF
TGTGCCAGCAGCCTAAGCGGGCTAGCGCCCTACAATGAGCAGTTCTTC
>TRBV2|-|once|TRBJ1-5|14
CASSEQGFSQPQHF
TGTGCCAGCAGTGAACAGGGGTTTAGTCAGCCCCAGCATTTT
>TRBV7-9|-|-|TRBJ2-4|12
CASSLQGNIQYF
TGTGCCAGCAGCCTACAGGGAAACATTCAGTACTTC
>TRBV5-1|-|-|TRBJ2-5|13
CASSMPSIETQYF
TGCGCCAGCAGCATGCCCTCTATAGAGACCCAGTACTTC
>TRBV7-9|-|-|TRBJ1-6|12
CASSLGPSPLHF
TGTGCCAGCAGCTTAGGGCCTTCACCCCTCCACTTT
>TRBV6-5|-|-|TRBJ2-5|14
CASAPGSLKETQYF
TGTGCCAGCGCGCCGGGGAGTTTAAAAGAGACCCAGTACTTC
>TRBV18|-|-|TRBJ2-5|13
CASSSSPGETQYF
TGTGCCAGCTCATCTAGTCCTGGAGAGACCCAGTACTTC
>TRBV18|TRBD1|-|TRBJ1-6|15
CASSPPTGNNSPLHF
TGTGCCAGCTCACCACCGACAGGGAATAATTCACCCCTCCACTTT
>TRBV28|-|-|TRBJ1-2|14
CASNSVGSYYGYTF
TGTGCCAGCAACTCAGTGGGGAGTTACTATGGCTACACCTTC
>TRBV25-1|TRBD2|-|TRBJ2-1|17
CASSESFGLAGGNEQFF
TGTGCCAGCAGTGAATCGTTCGGACTAGCGGGGGGGAATGAGCAGTTCTTC
>TRBV4-1|-|-|TRBJ1-3|13
CASSPGTGNTIYF
TGCGCCAGCAGCCCCGGGACTGGAAACACCATATATTTT
>TRBV20-1|-|-|TRBJ2-1|10
CSAHRLEQFF
TGCAGTGCTCATCGACTTGAGCAGTTCTTC
>TRBV5-1|TRBD2|-|TRBJ2-1|17
CASSQAPEGGGRYEQFF
TGCGCCAGCAGCCAGGCGCCTGAGGGCGGGGGGAGGTATGAGCAGTTCTTC
>TRBV9|-|-|TRBJ1-2|12
CASSRVFDGYTF
TGTGCCAGCAGCCGAGTTTTTGATGGCTACACCTTC
>TRBV5-8|-|-|TRBJ1-5|16
CASSLVGQGGNQPQHF
TGTGCCAGCAGCTTGGTGGGGCAGGGTGGCAATCAGCCCCAGCATTTT
>TRBV12-5|-|-|TRBJ2-6|17
CASGLRQGGAGANVLTF
TGTGCTAGTGGTTTGCGGCAGGGGGGCGCTGGGGCCAACGTCCTGACTTTC
>TRBV30|TRBD1|-|TRBJ1-2|15
CAWSALTGGGYGYTF
TGTGCCTGGAGTGCCCTCACAGGGGGTGGCTATGGCTACACCTTC
>TRBV18|-|-|TRBJ1-1|17
CASSPMRGSRENTEAFF
TGTGCCAGCTCTCCTATGAGGGGGTCGAGAGAGAACACTGAAGCTTTCTTT
>TRBV28|-|many|TRBJ1-2|16
CASSSLSGIVGYGYTF
TGTGCCAGCAGTTCTTTGTCGGGGATAGTAGGCTATGGCTACACCTTC
>TRBV19|-|-|TRBJ2-2|13
CASSSTATGELFF
TGTGCCAGTAGTTCCACAGCCACCGGGGAGCTGTTTTTT
>TRBV11-2|TRBD2|many|TRBJ2-1|18
CASSLFPAGGTSYNEQFF
TGTGCCAGCAGCTTATTTCCAGCGGGGGGTACCTCCTACAATGAGCAGTTCTTC
>TRBV5-8|-|-|TRBJ1-3|12
CASSLDGNTIYF
TGTGCCAGCAGCCTAGACGGAAACACCATATATTTT